A selection of T cell receptor beta chains follows, all from one sample in a study of technical replicates of blood from a handful of donors. Sequencing was performed with immunoSEQ multiplex PCR; in TCRdb, only in-frame clones are kept and a portion is missing. Among roughly 85,000 clones, 90% to 95% were seen once, and the ten largest hold 0.2% to 0.3%. The sample comprised T cells isolated from PBMCs. These receptors all stem from a human donor in good health. Each CDR3 is given with its conserved first and last residue. The D gene is left open where the match is weak. Expanded clones get a size class; other rows say once, few or many, or leave the size out.

>-|-|TRBJ2-7|16|TRBV2
TGTGCCAGCCCAAAGAAGGAGGTCCGGGGCTCCTACGAGCAGTACTTC
CASPKKEVRGSYEQYF
>-|-|TRBJ2-7|16|TRBV13
TGTGCCAGCAGCCTCCAACGGGAGCGAGGTTCCTACGAGCAGTACTTC
CASSLQRERGSYEQYF
>once|TRBD2|TRBJ2-1|16|TRBV5-1
TGCGCCAGCAGCGCGAAAAGAAGCGGGAGTAAGCATGAGCAGTTCTTC
CASSAKRSGSKHEQFF
>-|-|TRBJ2-7|14|TRBV7-2
TGTGCCAGCAGCTTAGGGTGGGAGGTTCGGGAGCAGTACTTC
CASSLGWEVREQYF
>-|-|TRBJ1-1|12|TRBV19
TGTGCCAGCAGGGGAGGGGACACTGAAGCTTTCTTT
CASRGGDTEAFF
>-|TRBD2|TRBJ2-5|17|TRBV7-9
TGTGCCAGCAGCTTCGCATTATCGACTAGCGGACGGGAGACCCAGTACTTC
CASSFALSTSGRETQYF
>-|TRBD2|TRBJ2-1|16|TRBV4-1
TGCGCCAGCAGCCAAGATTTGGGGACTATGAACAATGAGCAGTTCTTC
CASSQDLGTMNNEQFF
>-|TRBD2|TRBJ2-1|16|TRBV15
TGTGCCATCAGACTAGCGGGTGACCCTGAGTACAATGAGCAGTTCTTC
CAIRLAGDPEYNEQFF
>-|-|TRBJ1-5|15|TRBV16
TGTGCCAGCAGCCAATCCCGGTTTAGCAATCAGCCCCAGCATTTT
CASSQSRFSNQPQHF
>once|TRBD1|TRBJ1-1|13|TRBV13
TGTGCCAGCACAGGGGGAGGAATCACTGAAGCTTTCTTT
CASTGGGITEAFF
>-|-|TRBJ2-2|13|TRBV5-1
TGCGCCAGCAACGAAGGACAGTTCGGGGAGCTGTTTTTT
CASNEGQFGELFF
>-|-|TRBJ1-3|14|TRBV30
TGTGCCTGGACACAGCTGCTCTCTGGAAACACCATATATTTT
CAWTQLLSGNTIYF
>-|-|TRBJ1-1|18|TRBV18
TGTGCCAGCTCACCCGCACAACCCACGCCCAGTCTGAACACTGAAGCTTTCTTT
CASSPAQPTPSLNTEAFF
>-|-|TRBJ2-5|14|TRBV4-1
TGCGCCAGCAGCCAATCGGGGGTCCAAGAGACCCAGTACTTC
CASSQSGVQETQYF
>once|-|TRBJ2-1|15|TRBV19
TGTGCCAGTAGTATAATCGGGAGATACGATGGTGAGCAGTTCTTC
CASSIIGRYDGEQFF
>-|-|TRBJ2-1|13|TRBV4-1
TGCGCCAGCAGCCAATTAGTCTTGAATGAGCAGTTCTTC
CASSQLVLNEQFF
>-|-|TRBJ2-1|16|TRBV7-6
TGTGCCAGCAGCTCCACTGGTCAGGGGTTCTACAATGAGCAGTTCTTC
CASSSTGQGFYNEQFF
>once|-|TRBJ1-2|15|TRBV19
TGTGCCAGTAGTATGGCGGCAGGGCCCTTCTATGGCTACACCTTC
CASSMAAGPFYGYTF
>-|TRBD1|TRBJ2-4|16|TRBV14
TGTGCCAGCAGCCCCGAGGGGACAGGGGGAAGAAACATTCAGTACTTC
CASSPEGTGGRNIQYF
>-|TRBD1|TRBJ2-7|12|TRBV4-1
TGCGCCAGCGGAGGACAGGGCTACGAGCAGTACTTC
CASGGQGYEQYF
>-|-|TRBJ2-4|15|TRBV5-1
TGCGCCAGCAGCTGGGGGACTGACAAGCAAAACATTCAGTACTTC
CASSWGTDKQNIQYF
>-|-|TRBJ2-1|11|TRBV7-9
TGTGCCAGCAGCTTGGCGGGTAGTCAGTTCTTC
CASSLAGSQFF
>-|TRBD1|TRBJ1-4|14|TRBV25-1
TGTGCCAGCAGTGGGGGACAGGAGGATGAAAAACTGTTTTTT
CASSGGQEDEKLFF
>-|TRBD1|TRBJ2-6|17|TRBV27
TGTGCCAGCAGTTCACAGGGGGCGGGTTATGGGGCCAACGTCCTGACTTTC
CASSSQGAGYGANVLTF
>-|-|TRBJ2-7|15|TRBV27
TGTGCCAGCAGTTTGAGTGGACTCGGCTCCTACGAGCAGTACTTC
CASSLSGLGSYEQYF
>-|TRBD1|TRBJ2-1|15|TRBV6-5
TGTGCCAGCAGCCGCGACAGGGGGAACCTCAATGAGCAGTTCTTC
CASSRDRGNLNEQFF
>-|-|TRBJ1-5|13|TRBV18
TGTGCCAGCTCGGGAAACAGGGATCAGCCCCAGCATTTT
CASSGNRDQPQHF
>-|TRBD2|TRBJ2-5|15|TRBV28
TGTGCCAGCACCCTACCGGGAGGGCCGGTTGAGACCCAGTACTTC
CASTLPGGPVETQYF
>-|TRBD1|TRBJ1-2|14|TRBV4-2
TGTGCCAGCAGCCCGACAGGGCCCTTCTATGGCTACACCTTC
CASSPTGPFYGYTF
>-|-|TRBJ1-2|14|TRBV7-9
TGTGCCAGCAGCCCCCTTACCGGGGGTGGAGGCTACACCTTC
CASSPLTGGGGYTF
>-|TRBD1|TRBJ2-5|14|TRBV5-1
TGCGCCAGCAGCCAGGGACAGAAACAAGAGACCCAGTACTTC
CASSQGQKQETQYF
>-|-|TRBJ1-2|10|TRBV6-1
TGTGCCAGCAGTTCTTATGGCTACACCTTC
CASSSYGYTF
>-|TRBD2|TRBJ2-1|17|TRBV28
TGTGCCAGCCACTCGACTAGCGGGATATTTTGGTCCAATGAGCAGTTCTTC
CASHSTSGIFWSNEQFF
>few|TRBD1|TRBJ1-2|14|TRBV11-2
TGTGCCAGCAGCCACCCGACAGGGGACTATGGCTACACCTTC
CASSHPTGDYGYTF
>once|-|TRBJ2-5|14|TRBV5-1
TGCGCCAGCCGAGATGCCCCGCGCGAAGAGACCCAGTACTTC
CASRDAPREETQYF
>-|-|TRBJ2-1|13|TRBV27
TGTGCCAGCAGTTTAGGGGGAGGCAATGAGCAGTTCTTC
CASSLGGGNEQFF
>-|-|TRBJ1-1|14|TRBV5-1
TGCGCCAGCAGCTTGCGGGGGGCGAGTCCTGAAGCTTTCTTT
CASSLRGASPEAFF
>once|TRBD1|TRBJ2-2|16|TRBV28
TGTGCCAGCAGCCTACGGGGACAGGGGGGCACCGGGGAGCTGTTTTTT
CASSLRGQGGTGELFF
>-|-|TRBJ1-1|11|TRBV2
TGTGCCAGCAGGGTGGGGAGTGAAGCTTTCTTT
CASRVGSEAFF
>-|TRBD1|TRBJ1-1|15|TRBV10-1
TGCGCCAGCAGTGAGGGGCAGGGGGCGCGCACTGAAGCTTTCTTT
CASSEGQGARTEAFF
>once|TRBD1|TRBJ1-2|15|TRBV5-4
TGTGCCAGCAGCCCGGGACAGCAAAATAACTATGGCTACACCTTC
CASSPGQQNNYGYTF
>-|-|TRBJ1-5|13|TRBV7-6
TGTGCCAGCAGCCCTTCGGTTGCTCAGCCCCAGCATTTT
CASSPSVAQPQHF